Below, 8 T cell receptor beta chains from the same sample are listed, as sequenced in a study of blood T cell repertoires in COVID-19 (TCRdb year 2020). The library was obtained by the immunoSEQ multiplex PCR assay. TCRdb stores this immuneACCESS table with in-frame sequences only. Part of the clones is absent; in the studies checked, under half of the shortfall reflects unresolved V genes, and no reason is known for the rest. The sample table shows over 100,000 clones, and roughly nine tenths are seen once. The ten top clones hold roughly 11% of the sample. Input material: peripheral blood. The receptors come from a woman in her 70s with COVID-19, enrolled during active disease.

The chain employs TRBV2 and TRBJ1-1; 7 positions agree with TRBD1. The CDR3 has 13 amino acids. Germline CDR1 and CDR2: SNHLY and FYNNEI. V shed 6 bases and J 3 bases; nucleotides not matched to a gene: 4. The DNA of the CDR3 is TGTGCCAGCAGGCCACAGGGGTACACTGAAGCTTTCTTT. It translates to CASRPQGYTEAFF.

The chain carries TRBV5-1 and TRBJ2-1; 11 bases match TRBD2. The germline V gene encodes CDR1 SGHRS and CDR2 YFSETQ. V shed 0 bases and J 10 bases; nucleotides not matched to a gene: 6. This CDR3 contains 15 residues. The CDR3 sequence is CASSLAPSGGTEQFF. DNA for the CDR3: TGCGCCAGCAGCTTGGCTCCTAGCGGGGGGACCGAGCAGTTCTTC.

This chain links TRBV28 with TRBJ1-6; tentative D call: TRBD1 (6 bases). Trimming shortened V by 6 bases and J by 2 bases, and 11 bases separated the two germline ends. Looked up from germline, CDR1 is MDHEN and CDR2 is SYDVKM. The CDR3 spans 15 residues. CDR3 coding DNA: TGTGCCAGCAGCTCAGGGGACCCCTATAATTCACCCCTCCACTTT. Its protein product is CASSSGDPYNSPLHF. The variable domain in full, completed from reference TRBV28 and TRBJ1-6, reads DVKVTQSSRYLVKRTGEKVFLECVQDMDHENMFWYRQDPGLGLRLIYFSYDVKMKEKGDIPEGYSVSREKKERFSLILESASTNQTSMYLCASSSGDPYNSPLHFGNGTRLTVT.

This clone turned up a few times. V gene TRBV2 combines with J gene TRBJ2-7, with D possibly being TRBD1 (6 bases). Germline V CDR1 and CDR2: SNHLY, FYNNEI. The CDR3 loop spans 14 amino acids. Between the trimmed V and J ends, which lost 7 bases and 2 bases, there was a span of 15 bases. The CDR3 loop reads CASTPGAGPYEQYF. Written as DNA, the CDR3 is TGTGCCAGCACCCCAGGGGCAGGGCCCTACGAGCAGTACTTC. Using reference TRBV2 and TRBJ2-7 for the parts outside the CDR3, the full variable domain is EPEVTQTPSHQVTQMGQEVILRCVPISNHLYFYWYRQILGQKVEFLVSFYNNEISEKSEIFDDQFSVERPDGSNFTLKIRSTKLEDSAMYFCASTPGAGPYEQYFGPGTRLTVT.

The V call is TRBV7-9, the J call TRBJ1-2, with D possibly TRBD1 on 5 matching bases. The V gene's germline CDR1 is SEHNR and CDR2 FQNEAQ (reference sequence). With 4 bases removed from V and 4 bases from J, the gap between germline ends came to 13 bases. The CDR3 sequence is 14 residues long. The CDR3: CASSSGWGRYGYTF. For the CDR3, the DNA is TGTGCCAGCAGCTCGGGTTGGGGCCGCTATGGCTACACCTTC. The full variable domain, completed using reference TRBV7-9 and TRBJ1-2, is DTGVSQNPRHKITKRGQNVTFRCDPISEHNRLYWYRQTLGQGPEFLTYFQNEAQLEKSRLLSDRFSAERPKGSFSTLEIQRTEQGDSAMYLCASSSGWGRYGYTFGSGTRLTVV.

The genes are TRBV15 and TRBJ2-1; TRBD2 might be the D (6 bases). Germline lookup yields CDR1 LNHNV and CDR2 YYDKDF (reference sequence). V lost 3 bases, J lost 7 bases, and 19 bases lay in between. This CDR3 has 16 residues. The CDR3 loop is CATSSDRGGGDNEQFF. For the CDR3, the DNA is TGTGCCACCAGCAGTGATAGGGGAGGCGGGGATAATGAGCAGTTCTTC.

For this clone: Distinct nucleotide sequences in the sample also encode this CDR3. The chain combines TRBV7-9 with TRBJ1-1, with D tentatively TRBD1 (5 bases). The CDR3 spans 11 residues. Germline CDR1 reads SEHNR; CDR2 reads FQNEAQ (reference sequence). The germline V and J ends were trimmed by 1 base and 8 bases, with 5 bases remaining between them. The CDR3: CASSLGQEAFF. CDR3 DNA sequence: TGTGCCAGCAGCTTAGGACAGGAAGCTTTCTTT.

This clone was seen once. The rearrangement links TRBV6-2 or TRBV6-3 to TRBJ1-4; 10 nucleotides match TRBD1. Per germline, CDR1 MNHEY and CDR2 SVGEGT. V lost 5 bases to trimming and J lost 6 bases; unmatched junction nucleotides: 6. There are 15 residues in the CDR3. CDR3 nucleotide sequence: TGTGCCAGCAGTACCAGACAGGGGGCCCATGAAAAACTGTTTTTT. Translation gives CASSTRQGAHEKLFF.